This T cell receptor beta chain stems from a study of blood T cell repertoires in COVID-19 (dated by TCRdb to 2020 to 2022). Notes on the research overall: Collaborator samples came from the United States, Italy and Spain and covered acute and convalescent phases of COVID-19. The material from the prospective study consisted of cDNA or gDNA derived from T cells, B-cell-depleted T cells, or PBMCs. Deeply sampled blood TCRbeta repertoires from subjects exposed to, actively infected with, or recovered from COVID-19 were included in the dataset. The repertoires were released in a freely available public database meant as a resource for research on the immune response to SARS-CoV-2. Samples were obtained from the ongoing ImmuneRACE study (first 160 participants) and from approximately 1,200 subjects provided by 6 global collaborators. Nearly every sample came with metadata listing a de-identified subject ID, COVID-19 status, age in years and sex. Where available, HLA class I and class II types were obtained from metadata supplied by the sample provider rather than from assay-based typing. General findings and caveats noted by the study authors: Clinical and demographic metadata were provided uncurated, with the amount varying by source and participant.

In the prospective study, participants were about 18 to 100 years old, resided in approximately 25 geographic areas of the United States, and were enrolled through a virtual design. In the prospective study, cohorts were assigned on the basis of participant-reported clinical history obtained from a screening survey and a study questionnaire. A participant counted as exposed if, within 2 weeks of entering the study, that participant had been in contact with someone who had a PCR-confirmed or clinician-diagnosed COVID-19 case. Each participant in the prospective study had whole blood, serum and a nasopharyngeal or oropharyngeal swab collected by mobile phlebotomists. Additional blood draws and questionnaires over an approximately two-month period could optionally be provided by prospective study participants. Blood samples from the prospective study were shipped frozen or at room temperature prior to DNA extraction.

Details on this clone: No antigen is known for it. There are no base qualities to consult, and no much larger clone falls within one base.

CDR1 and CDR2, per the germline V gene, are MNHEY and SVGAGI. From its cysteine to its phenylalanine, the CDR3 spans 15 amino acids. This entry keeps only the CDR3 DNA: 45 bases, framed from base 1. Trimming removed 7 bases from V and 0 bases from J, leaving 14 bases between the germline ends. TCRbeta CDR3 regions were amplified from genomic DNA by means of the immunoSEQ Assay, a bias-controlled multiplex PCR. Processing in the source paper ran as follows. Nucleated cell counts per sample were estimated from amplification of reference gene primers within the assay. To quantify the absolute abundance of each unique TCRbeta CDR3 rearrangement, sequence reads were collapsed and filtered. For each sample, productive Simpson clonality was calculated as the square root of Simpson's diversity index across productive rearrangements. TCRdb limited this immuneACCESS table to in-frame rearrangements with V and J called. A share of clones is missing; checked studies link under half to unresolved V genes, and the rest is unexplained. V, J and clone size derive from that table, while D and trimming were established from the DNA sequence. The table for this sample lists approximately 190,000 clones; 65% to 85% of them were counted only once. The biggest ten clones account for about 3.2% of the sample.

The specimen sequenced was PBMCs or T cells enriched from blood (not recorded which). In this chain, TRBV6-5 is recombined with TRBJ2-3; 5 matching bases give a weak D call of TRBD2. This clonotype originated in a woman under 40 who had been exposed to COVID-19. The sequenced DNA is TGTGCCAGCATCCCCCGCGGGCGGAGCACAGATACGCAGTATTTT. Its amino acids are CASIPRGRSTDTQYF.